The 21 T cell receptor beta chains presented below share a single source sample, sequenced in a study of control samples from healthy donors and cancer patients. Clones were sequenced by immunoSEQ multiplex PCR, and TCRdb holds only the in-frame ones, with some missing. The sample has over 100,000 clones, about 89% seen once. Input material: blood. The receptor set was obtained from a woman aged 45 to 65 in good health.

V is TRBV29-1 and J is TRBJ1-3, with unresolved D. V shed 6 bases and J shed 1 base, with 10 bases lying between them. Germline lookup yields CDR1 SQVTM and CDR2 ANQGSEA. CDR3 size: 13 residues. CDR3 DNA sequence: TGCAGCGTCGCACGAGATTCTGGAAACACCATATATTTT. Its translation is CSVARDSGNTIYF. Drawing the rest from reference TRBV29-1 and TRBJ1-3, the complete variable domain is SAVISQKPSRDICQRGTSLTIQCQVDSQVTMMFWYRQQPGQSLTLIATANQGSEATYESGFVIDKFPISRPNLTFSTLTVSNMSPEDSSIYLCSVARDSGNTIYFGEGSWLTVV.

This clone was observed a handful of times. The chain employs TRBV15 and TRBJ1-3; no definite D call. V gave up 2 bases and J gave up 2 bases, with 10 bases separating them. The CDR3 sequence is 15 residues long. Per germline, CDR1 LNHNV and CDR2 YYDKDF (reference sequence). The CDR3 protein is CATSRPPPAGNTIYF. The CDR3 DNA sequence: TGTGCCACCAGCAGACCTCCCCCAGCTGGAAACACCATATATTTT.

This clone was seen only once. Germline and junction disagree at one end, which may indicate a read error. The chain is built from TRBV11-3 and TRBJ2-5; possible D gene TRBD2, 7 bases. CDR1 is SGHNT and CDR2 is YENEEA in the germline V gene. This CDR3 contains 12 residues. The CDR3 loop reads CASSLWGGHLNF. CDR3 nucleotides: TGTGCCAGCAGCTTATGGGGGGGACACCTAAACTTC.

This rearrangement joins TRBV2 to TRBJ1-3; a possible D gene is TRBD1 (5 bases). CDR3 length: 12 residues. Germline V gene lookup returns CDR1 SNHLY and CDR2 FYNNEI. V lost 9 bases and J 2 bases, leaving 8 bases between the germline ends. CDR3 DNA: TGTGCCAGTTCGACAGCTGGAAACACCATATATTTT. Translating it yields CASSTAGNTIYF.

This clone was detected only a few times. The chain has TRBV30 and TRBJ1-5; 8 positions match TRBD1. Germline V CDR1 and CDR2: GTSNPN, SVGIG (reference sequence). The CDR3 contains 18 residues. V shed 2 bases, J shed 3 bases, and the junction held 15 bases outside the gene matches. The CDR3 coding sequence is TGTGCCTGGAGTTCTCGGGCAGGGGGCTGGAGGGTCAATCAGCCCCAGCATTTT. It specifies CAWSSRAGGWRVNQPQHF.

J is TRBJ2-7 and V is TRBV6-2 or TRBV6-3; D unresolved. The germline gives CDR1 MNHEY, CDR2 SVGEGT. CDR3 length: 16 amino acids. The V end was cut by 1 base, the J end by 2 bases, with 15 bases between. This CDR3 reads CASSYLRDSITYEQYV. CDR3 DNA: TGTGCCAGCAGTTACTTAAGGGATTCAATAACCTACGAGCAGTACGTC.

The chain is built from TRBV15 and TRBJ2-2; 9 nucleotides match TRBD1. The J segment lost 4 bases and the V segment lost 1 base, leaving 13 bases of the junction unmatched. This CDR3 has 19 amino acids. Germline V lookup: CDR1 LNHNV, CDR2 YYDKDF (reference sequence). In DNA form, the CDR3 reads TGTGCCACCAGCAGAGGCGGGACAGGGACCCCACGGGGCACCGGGGAGCTGTTTTTT. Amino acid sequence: CATSRGGTGTPRGTGELFF. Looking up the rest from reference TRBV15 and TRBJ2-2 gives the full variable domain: DAMVIQNPRYQVTQFGKPVTLSCSQTLNHNVMYWYQQKSSQAPKLLFHYYDKDFNNEADTPDNFQSRRPNTSFCFLDIRSPGLGDTAMYLCATSRGGTGTPRGTGELFFGEGSRLTVL.

CDR3 sequence (DNA): TGTGCCAGCTCGCGGACAGGGGGTTTCACCGGGGAGCTGTTTTTT. Translation gives CASSRTGGFTGELFF. This chain connects TRBV18 to TRBJ2-2; 10 bases line up with TRBD1. The CDR3 has 15 residues. Germline CDR1 is KGHSH and CDR2 is LQKENI. J lost 4 bases, V lost 6 bases, and 5 bases had no gene match.

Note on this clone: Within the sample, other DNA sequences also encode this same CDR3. The CDR3 DNA reads TGTGCCAGCAGCCAGGAAGAGACCCAGTACTTC. Translation: CASSQEETQYF. This rearrangement joins TRBV3-1 (or the pseudogene TRBV3-2) to TRBJ2-5; no reliable D call. Germline values: CDR1 LGHDT, CDR2 YNNKEL (reference sequence). The CDR3 extends over 11 amino acids. Trimming stripped 3 bases from V and 3 bases from J, with 2 bases between.

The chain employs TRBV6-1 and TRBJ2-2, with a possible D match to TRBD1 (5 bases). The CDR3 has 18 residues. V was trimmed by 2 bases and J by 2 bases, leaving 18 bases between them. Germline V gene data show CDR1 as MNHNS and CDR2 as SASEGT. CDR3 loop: CASSEFLLGQTNTGELFF. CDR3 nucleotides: TGTGCCAGCAGTGAATTCCTCCTCGGACAAACCAACACCGGGGAGCTGTTTTTT.

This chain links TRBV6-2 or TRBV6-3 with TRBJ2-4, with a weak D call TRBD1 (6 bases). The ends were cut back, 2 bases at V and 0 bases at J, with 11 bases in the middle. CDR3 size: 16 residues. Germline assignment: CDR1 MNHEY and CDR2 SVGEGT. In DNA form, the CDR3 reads TGTGCCAGCAGTTACGGACAGACACTAGCCAAAAACATTCAGTACTTC. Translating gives CASSYGQTLAKNIQYF.

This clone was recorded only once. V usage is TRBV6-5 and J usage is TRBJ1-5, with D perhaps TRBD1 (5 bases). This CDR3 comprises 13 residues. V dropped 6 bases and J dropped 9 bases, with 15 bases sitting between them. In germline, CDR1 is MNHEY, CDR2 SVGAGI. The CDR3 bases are TGTGCCAGCAGACGGGACGTGCCCTCGCCCCAGCATTTT. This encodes CASRRDVPSPQHF.

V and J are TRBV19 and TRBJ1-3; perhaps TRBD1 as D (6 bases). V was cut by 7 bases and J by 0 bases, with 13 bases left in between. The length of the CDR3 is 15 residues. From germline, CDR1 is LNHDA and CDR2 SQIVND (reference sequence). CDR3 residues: CASNRGGSSGNTIYF. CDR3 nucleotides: TGTGCCAGTAACCGGGGGGGCTCCTCTGGAAACACCATATATTTT.

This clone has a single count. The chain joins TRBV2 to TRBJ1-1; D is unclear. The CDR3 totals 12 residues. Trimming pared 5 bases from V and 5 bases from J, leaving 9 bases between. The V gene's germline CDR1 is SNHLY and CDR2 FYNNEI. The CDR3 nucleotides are TGTGCCAGCAGTAAAGTGGGGACTGAAGCTTTCTTT. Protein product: CASSKVGTEAFF.

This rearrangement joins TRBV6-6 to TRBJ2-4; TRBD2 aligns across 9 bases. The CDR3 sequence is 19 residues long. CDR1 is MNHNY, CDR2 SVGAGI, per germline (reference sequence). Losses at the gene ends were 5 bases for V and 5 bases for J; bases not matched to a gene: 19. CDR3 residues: CASSLWASGKGVLQNIQYF. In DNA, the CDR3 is TGTGCCAGCAGTCTATGGGCTAGCGGGAAAGGGGTTCTCCAAAACATTCAGTACTTC.

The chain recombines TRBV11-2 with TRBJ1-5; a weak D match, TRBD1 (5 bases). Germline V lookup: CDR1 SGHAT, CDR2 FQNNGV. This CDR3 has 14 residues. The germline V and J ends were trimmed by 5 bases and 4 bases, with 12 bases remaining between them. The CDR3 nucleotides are TGTGCCAGCAGCCTCGGGGCACCTAATCAGCCCCAGCATTTT. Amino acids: CASSLGAPNQPQHF.

The CDR3 loop reads CASSYQLNYGYTF. DNA for the CDR3: TGTGCCAGCAGTTACCAGCTGAACTATGGCTACACCTTC. The J gene is TRBJ1-2, the V gene TRBV6-5; no firm D call. The V and J ends lost 2 bases and 2 bases respectively, with 6 bases between them. There are 13 residues in the CDR3. Germline V lookup: CDR1 MNHEY, CDR2 SVGAGI.

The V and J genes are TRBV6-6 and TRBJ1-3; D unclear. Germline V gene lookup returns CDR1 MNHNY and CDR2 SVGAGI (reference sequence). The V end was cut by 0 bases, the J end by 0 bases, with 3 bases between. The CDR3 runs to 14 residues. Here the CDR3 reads CASSYSYSGNTIYF. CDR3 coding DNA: TGTGCCAGCAGTTACTCGTACTCTGGAAACACCATATATTTT.

In nucleotides, the CDR3 is TGTGCCAGTAGTACGGATCTTGGCTACTATGGCTACACCTTC. It encodes CASSTDLGYYGYTF. The V call is TRBV19, the J call TRBJ1-2, with D unclear. V was shortened by 4 bases and J by 3 bases, with 12 bases between the two germline ends. This CDR3 spans 14 amino acids. The germline V gene has CDR1 LNHDA and CDR2 SQIVND (reference sequence).

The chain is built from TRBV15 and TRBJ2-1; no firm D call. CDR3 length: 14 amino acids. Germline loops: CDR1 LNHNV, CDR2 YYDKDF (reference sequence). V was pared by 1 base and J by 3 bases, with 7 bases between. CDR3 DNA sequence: TGTGCCACCAGCAGAGTCGGCAGCTACAATGAGCAGTTCTTC. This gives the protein CATSRVGSYNEQFF.

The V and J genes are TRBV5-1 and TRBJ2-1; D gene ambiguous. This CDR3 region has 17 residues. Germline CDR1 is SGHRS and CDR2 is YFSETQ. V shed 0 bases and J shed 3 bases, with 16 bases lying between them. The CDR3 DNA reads TGCGCCAGCAGCTTGGCCGATCCCGGACGGTTCTACAATGAGCAGTTCTTC. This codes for CASSLADPGRFYNEQFF.